This T cell receptor (beta chain) was documented in a study of blood T cell repertoires in COVID-19. On the study more broadly: The United States, Italy and Spain were the sources of the acute and convalescent COVID-19 samples. PBMCs, B-cell-depleted T cells, or T cells provided the cDNA or gDNA that made up the material.

Methods used by the authors: For nucleated cells, counts were estimated from reference gene primer amplification. This table comes from immunoSEQ multiplex PCR, and its TCRdb copy is limited to in-frame clones, with some not included. V, J and clone size were drawn from that table, and D and trimming were deduced from the DNA. This repertoire shows under 250,000 clones, roughly nine tenths found once; its top ten account for 3% to 3.5%. The CDR3 spans 18 residues. Germline CDR1 is KGHSH and CDR2 is LQKENI. V was clipped by 8 bases and J by 1 base; unmatched bases: 11. The material sequenced was peripheral blood. The chain recombines TRBV18 with TRBJ2-1; 13 bases align to TRBD2. The sequence derives from a man younger than 35 with active or convalescent COVID-19. Here the CDR3 DNA reads TGTGCCAGCCTACGGCCCGGACTAGCGGGGGCTTCCTACAATGAGCAGTTCTTC. This encodes CASLRPGLAGASYNEQFF.